This is a list of T cell receptor beta chains from one sample in a study of blood T cell repertoires in COVID-19. TCRdb's table, derived via immunoSEQ multiplex PCR, lists solely in-frame clones and lacks some. The sample holds a few hundred thousand clones, 85% seen once. The sample comprised PBMCs or T cells enriched from blood (not recorded which). These receptors were collected from a man in his forties or fifties who had recovered from COVID-19. CDR3s include the opening cysteine and the closing phenylalanine or tryptophan. Each record gives: CDR3 DNA, CDR3 protein, clone size, V gene, D gene, J gene. The D gene is left open where the match is weak. Expanded clones get a size class; other rows say once, few or many, or leave the size out.

DNA: TGTGCCAGCAGATCCCCTGGAGGTGAAGCTTTCTTT
CDR3: CASRSPGGEAFF
size: NA
V: TRBV12-3/TRBV12-4
D: NA
J: TRBJ1-1

DNA: TGTGCCAGCAGCGTACAGGGGGCTGATTCACCCCTCCACTTT
CDR3: CASSVQGADSPLHF
size: NA
V: TRBV9
D: TRBD1
J: TRBJ1-6

DNA: TGTGCCAGCACCCCTGGGCCTAGCGGGAATTACGAGCAGTACTTC
CDR3: CASTPGPSGNYEQYF
size: many
V: TRBV5-5
D: TRBD2
J: TRBJ2-7

DNA: TGTGCCAGCAGCTTGAGGGGAGGCTACGAGCAGTACTTC
CDR3: CASSLRGGYEQYF
size: NA
V: TRBV5-8
D: NA
J: TRBJ2-7

DNA: TGTGCCAGCAGCGCGACAGGGGGAGGCACTGAAGCTTTCTTT
CDR3: CASSATGGGTEAFF
size: NA
V: TRBV9
D: TRBD1
J: TRBJ1-1

DNA: TGTGCCAGCTCACGATCACGGGATGTCGTGGTTGGCTACACCTTC
CDR3: CASSRSRDVVVGYTF
size: NA
V: TRBV18
D: NA
J: TRBJ1-2

DNA: TGCAGCTATAAAGGGACTAGCGAAACCGGGCAGTTCTTC
CDR3: CSYKGTSETGQFF
size: few
V: TRBV29-1
D: TRBD2
J: TRBJ2-1

DNA: TGTGCCAGCAGCCAAGATTGGGAAGGGGGCAGCGACGAGCAGTACTTC
CDR3: CASSQDWEGGSDEQYF
size: NA
V: TRBV14
D: TRBD1
J: TRBJ2-7

DNA: TGTGCCAGCAGTTTAGACGGCGGCTATGGCTACACCTTC
CDR3: CASSLDGGYGYTF
size: NA
V: TRBV12-3/TRBV12-4
D: NA
J: TRBJ1-2

DNA: TGTGCCAGCACCCAGGGGGCGGGAGAGAGAACCGGGGAGCTGTTTTTT
CDR3: CASTQGAGERTGELFF
size: NA
V: TRBV9
D: NA
J: TRBJ2-2

DNA: TGCGCCAGCAGCAATACCGGGACAGGGGGCCGCCGTACTGAAGCTTTCTTT
CDR3: CASSNTGTGGRRTEAFF
size: NA
V: TRBV5-1
D: TRBD1
J: TRBJ1-1

DNA: TGTGCCAGCAGTCTAAACAGTGGTCTCACCTACGAGCAGTACTTC
CDR3: CASSLNSGLTYEQYF
size: few
V: TRBV27
D: NA
J: TRBJ2-7

DNA: TGTGCCAGTAGTATAGACGGGGGGTCCCAGCATTTT
CDR3: CASSIDGGSQHF
size: NA
V: TRBV19
D: NA
J: TRBJ1-5

DNA: TGTGCCAGCAGTTACTTGACTAGTGAGGATGAGCAGTTCTTC
CDR3: CASSYLTSEDEQFF
size: NA
V: TRBV6-5
D: NA
J: TRBJ2-1

DNA: TGTGCCAGCAGCCAAGATGGGGCAGGCTATGGCTACACCTTC
CDR3: CASSQDGAGYGYTF
size: NA
V: TRBV3-1/TRBV3-2
D: NA
J: TRBJ1-2

DNA: TGTGCCAGCAGCCCGACATCAGGGACAGGGAACACTGAAGCTTTCTTT
CDR3: CASSPTSGTGNTEAFF
size: NA
V: TRBV3-1/TRBV3-2
D: TRBD1
J: TRBJ1-1

DNA: TGTGCCAGCAGCATAAACGAGTACAATGAGCAGTTCTTC
CDR3: CASSINEYNEQFF
size: NA
V: TRBV9
D: NA
J: TRBJ2-1

DNA: TGTGCCAGTAGTATGGGGGCCAATCAGCCCCAGCATTTT
CDR3: CASSMGANQPQHF
size: NA
V: TRBV19
D: NA
J: TRBJ1-5

DNA: TGTGCCAGCAGTGATACTAGCCAGTACAATGAGCAGTTCTTC
CDR3: CASSDTSQYNEQFF
size: once
V: TRBV25-1
D: NA
J: TRBJ2-1

DNA: TGTGCCAGTAGGATAAATATGAACACTGAAGCTTTCTTT
CDR3: CASRINMNTEAFF
size: once
V: TRBV19
D: NA
J: TRBJ1-1

DNA: TGTGCCAGCAGCTACGCCCTAGCGGGAGAACGCGAGCAGTACTTC
CDR3: CASSYALAGEREQYF
size: NA
V: TRBV5-6
D: TRBD2
J: TRBJ2-7

DNA: TGTGCCAGCAGCTCGTACGATAGTTCAGATACGCAGTATTTT
CDR3: CASSSYDSSDTQYF
size: few
V: TRBV11-3
D: NA
J: TRBJ2-3

DNA: TGTGCCACCGCGACAGGGGGCCCTCCCTACGAGCAGTACTTC
CDR3: CATATGGPPYEQYF
size: NA
V: TRBV25-1
D: TRBD1
J: TRBJ2-7

DNA: TGTGCCAGCCAACAGGGGGCAGCTGAAAAACTGTTTTTT
CDR3: CASQQGAAEKLFF
size: NA
V: TRBV6-5
D: TRBD1
J: TRBJ1-4

DNA: TGCGCCAGCAGCCCGGGACTAGCGGGAAATGAGCAGTTCTTC
CDR3: CASSPGLAGNEQFF
size: NA
V: TRBV5-1
D: TRBD2
J: TRBJ2-1

DNA: TGTGCCAGCAGTGATCCTCAGGGGTTCGTCGGCTACACCTTC
CDR3: CASSDPQGFVGYTF
size: NA
V: TRBV6-1
D: NA
J: TRBJ1-2

DNA: TGTGCCATCACCGCAGGGGGCGCAGAGACTGAAGCTTTCTTT
CDR3: CAITAGGAETEAFF
size: NA
V: TRBV10-3
D: TRBD1
J: TRBJ1-1

DNA: TGTGCCAGCAGCGTCGATCTAGGAAGCTACAATGAGCAGTTCTTC
CDR3: CASSVDLGSYNEQFF
size: NA
V: TRBV9
D: NA
J: TRBJ2-1

DNA: TGTGCCAGTAGGATGTCCCGGGATCAGCCCCAGCATTTT
CDR3: CASRMSRDQPQHF
size: NA
V: TRBV19
D: NA
J: TRBJ1-5

DNA: TGTGCCAGCAGCCGACAGACAGGGGGTTCTCGCGAGCAGTACTTC
CDR3: CASSRQTGGSREQYF
size: NA
V: TRBV5-5
D: TRBD1
J: TRBJ2-7

DNA: TGTGCCAGTAGTGGGGACACCTCTATGCACACCTACAATGAGCAGTTCTTC
CDR3: CASSGDTSMHTYNEQFF
size: NA
V: TRBV19
D: NA
J: TRBJ2-1

DNA: TGTGCCTCCCGTAGCGGGAGGGCCTCGAGCGGGGAGCTGTTTTTT
CDR3: CASRSGRASSGELFF
size: NA
V: TRBV6-7
D: TRBD2
J: TRBJ2-2

DNA: TGTGCCAGCAGCGATGCGGGGAGCGAACATTTT
CDR3: CASSDAGSEHF
size: NA
V: TRBV2
D: NA
J: TRBJ1-5

DNA: TGCGCCAGCAGCCAAGACCTAGCGGATTTCAATGAGCAGTTCTTC
CDR3: CASSQDLADFNEQFF
size: NA
V: TRBV4-3
D: TRBD2
J: TRBJ2-1

DNA: TGTGCCAGCAGCCTGGGACAGTACACCGGGGAGCTGTTTTTT
CDR3: CASSLGQYTGELFF
size: NA
V: TRBV7-2
D: TRBD1
J: TRBJ2-2

DNA: TGTGCCAGCAGCGTAGCGGGAGTTATTAATGAGCAGTTCTTC
CDR3: CASSVAGVINEQFF
size: NA
V: TRBV3-1/TRBV3-2
D: TRBD2
J: TRBJ2-1

DNA: TGTGCCAGCACACTAGCGGGATACAATGAGCAGTTCTTC
CDR3: CASTLAGYNEQFF
size: NA
V: TRBV12-3/TRBV12-4
D: TRBD2
J: TRBJ2-1

DNA: TGTGCCACTACTAGCGGAAGCACAGATACGCAGTATTTT
CDR3: CATTSGSTDTQYF
size: NA
V: TRBV6-6
D: TRBD2
J: TRBJ2-3

DNA: TGTGCCAGCAGCGACAGGGGGCTAAACTATGGCTACACCTTC
CDR3: CASSDRGLNYGYTF
size: NA
V: TRBV2
D: TRBD1
J: TRBJ1-2